Following are 5 T cell receptor beta chains from one sample sequenced in a study of vaccination and CD4 T cells after COVID-19. Their target antigens are unknown. Researchers used the Oncomine TCR Beta short-read assay to sequence DNA from cultured CD4+ T cells. MiXCR, applied by TCRdb to the PCR reads, yields one record per CDR3 protein. The table has roughly 7,500 distinct CDR3 sequences, around 58% seen once. Treatment specified: roughly 10-day PBMC culture with coronavirus spike peptide pools or control peptides (ViraFEST assay). Sequenced material: CD4+ T cells from blood, cultured in vitro. Receptors were obtained from a human donor who had recovered from COVID-19.

This clonotype turned up a few times. The chain employs TRBV6-5 and TRBJ2-5; 7 bases agree with TRBD2. Germline trimming cut 4 bases from V and 4 bases from J; bases unmatched to any gene: 15. This CDR3 contains 17 residues. Germline values: CDR1 MNHEY, CDR2 SVGAGI. CDR3 in DNA: TGTGCCAGCAGTTCTCCTGCCAGACTAGCCGGGCCAGAGACCCAGTACTTC. This gives the protein CASSSPARLAGPETQYF.

In this sample, this clonotype turned up once. V is TRBV5-1 and J is TRBJ2-1; D is ambiguous. The V gene's germline CDR1 is SGHRS and CDR2 YFSETQ. V shed 4 bases and J shed 5 bases, with 10 bases lying between them. CDR3 size: 13 residues. CDR3 loop: CASSPNPHNEQFF. The CDR3 bases are TGCGCCAGCAGCCCCAACCCCCACAATGAGCAGTTCTTC.

Here the CDR3 reads CASSRAGGTSYNEQFF. The DNA of the CDR3 is TGCGCCAGCAGCAGGGCGGGAGGGACCTCCTACAATGAGCAGTTCTTC. The genes are TRBV4-1 and TRBJ2-1; 9 bases align to TRBD2. V gave up 5 bases and J gave up 0 bases; unmatched junction bases: 5. CDR3 size: 16 residues. CDR1 is MGHRA, CDR2 YSYEKL, per germline.

J is TRBJ2-5 and V is TRBV10-3; D ambiguous. The V end was cut by 3 bases, the J end by 5 bases, with 16 bases between. The germline V gene encodes CDR1 ENHRY and CDR2 SYGVKD. The CDR3 has 15 residues. CDR3 in DNA: TGTGCCATCAGTGACCCAGGCACAAGGCGGGAGACCCAGTACTTC. Translating gives CAISDPGTRRETQYF.

The chain recombines TRBV28 with TRBJ1-5, with D unclear. This CDR3 is 12 amino acids long. V was shortened by 1 base and J by 7 bases, with 5 bases between the two germline ends. Germline V gene data show CDR1 as MDHEN and CDR2 as SYDVKM. The CDR3 coding sequence is TGTGCCAGCAGTTTATATAGGCAGCCCCAGCATTTT. This translates into CASSLYRQPQHF.